The sequence of this TCR beta chain was determined in a study of T cells in Graves' hyperthyroidism and ophthalmopathy. Study as a whole: The initial diagnosis was the point when peripheral blood was collected, ahead of any treatment.

Study results and limitations: The blood repertoire included most of the expanded thyroid clonotypes above 0.001.

This clonotype was counted ten times or more. Its specificity is not known. Duration under 3 months, a NOSPECS grade of at least 4, and a Clinical Activity Score of at least 3 characterized the ophthalmopathy patients. CDR3 length: 14 amino acids. The V segment lost 5 bases and the J segment 6 bases; nucleotides outside the gene matches: 7. Germline CDR1 and CDR2: MNHNS and SASEGT. Template material for amplifying TCR beta CDR3 regions consisted of RNA transcripts. HTBI primers were employed in a first-round RT-PCR of the TCR CDR3. A single record per CDR3 protein comes from TCRdb applying MiXCR to the multiplex PCR reads. The profile shows hundreds of thousands of distinct CDR3 sequences, roughly a quarter of them singletons.

The V call is TRBV6-1, the J call TRBJ1-5; the match to TRBD1 covers 7 bases. The sample was blood. The source is a woman in her 30s with Graves' ophthalmopathy. The CDR3 reads CASSTRQGGQPQHF. CDR3 coding DNA: TGTGCCAGCAGTACGAGACAGGGTGGTCAGCCCCAGCATTTT.